These 27 T cell receptor beta chains were all obtained from the same sample, sequenced in a study of cytomegalovirus exposure and HLA in healthy donors. The PCR had 60 Vbeta and 13 Jbeta primers. TCRdb keeps only in-frame clones here, not all; method: immunoSEQ multiplex PCR. This table holds about 160,000 clones, roughly 80% found once. The sequencing sample was made of PBMCs. The receptors originated from a young woman in good health and CMV-seropositive.

The chain employs TRBV7-9 and TRBJ1-2; tentatively, D is TRBD1 (6 bases). The germline V gene has CDR1 SEHNR and CDR2 FQNEAQ (reference sequence). The CDR3 length is 14 residues. Deletions cut 1 base from V and 5 bases from J, with 11 bases between. The CDR3 DNA reads TGTGCCAGCAGCTTAGGACAGGTCGTATATGGCTACACCTTC. Translated, it gives CASSLGQVVYGYTF.

The chain is built from TRBV28 and TRBJ1-1; D is possibly TRBD1 (6 bases). V was cut by 7 bases and J by 5 bases, with 17 bases left in between. This CDR3 is built from 14 residues. Germline lookup yields CDR1 MDHEN and CDR2 SYDVKM. In DNA form, the CDR3 reads TGTGCCAGCAACGGGACACCCTGGCGGACTGAAGCTTTCTTT. It specifies CASNGTPWRTEAFF.

The chain combines TRBV11-3 with TRBJ1-1; the D is unclear. The CDR3 length is 13 residues. V lost 3 bases, J lost 5 bases, and 10 bases lay in between. The germline V gene has CDR1 SGHNT and CDR2 YENEEA. The CDR3 here is CASSLSPGTEAFF. CDR3 sequence (DNA): TGTGCCAGCAGCTTGTCCCCGGGGACTGAAGCTTTCTTT.

The chain recombines TRBV28 with TRBJ2-7; 9 positions agree with TRBD2. After removal of 2 bases from V and 5 bases from J, the junction contained 10 bases not matched to a gene. The CDR3 covers 16 residues. From germline, CDR1 is MDHEN and CDR2 SYDVKM. The CDR3 spells CASSLNKAGGLNEQYF. The CDR3 region has the DNA TGTGCCAGCAGTTTAAATAAGGCGGGGGGGCTGAACGAGCAGTACTTC.

The chain is built from TRBV19 and TRBJ1-2; D unclear. CDR3 length equals 13 residues. V lost 5 bases, J lost 0 bases, and 7 bases lay in between. Germline lookup yields CDR1 LNHDA and CDR2 SQIVND (reference sequence). CDR3 loop: CASSSRSNYGYTF. The CDR3 nucleotides are TGTGCCAGTAGTTCGCGGTCTAACTATGGCTACACCTTC.

In its sample, this clone was seen once. The rearrangement joins TRBV5-1 to TRBJ2-2; the match to TRBD2 covers 10 bases. V lost 0 bases and J lost 2; bases outside the gene matches: 1. CDR3 length: 16 amino acids. The germline V gene has CDR1 SGHRS and CDR2 YFSETQ. CDR3 nucleotides: TGCGCCAGCAGCTTGGAGCGGGGGGGAAACACCGGGGAGCTGTTTTTT. Encoded protein: CASSLERGGNTGELFF.

The rearrangement links TRBV2 to TRBJ2-6; TRBD1 matches 7 bases. From germline, CDR1 is SNHLY and CDR2 FYNNEI. V was clipped by 6 bases and J by 3 bases; unmatched bases: 2. CDR3 length: 14 residues. CDR3 in amino acids: CASRRGLGANVLTF. In nucleotides, the CDR3 is TGTGCCAGCAGAAGGGGGCTTGGGGCCAACGTCCTGACTTTC.

In the case of this clone: Other DNA sequences in the same sample also yield this CDR3. The J gene is TRBJ2-1, the V gene TRBV7-3; the match to TRBD2 covers 8 bases. Looked up from germline, CDR1 is SGHTA and CDR2 is FQGTGA. This CDR3 spans 15 amino acids. The ends lost 2 bases at V and 1 base at J; junction bases unmatched: 1. CDR3 nucleotides: TGTGCCAGCAGCTTATCGGGGGGGTCCTACAATGAGCAGTTCTTC. Translated: CASSLSGGSYNEQFF.

The V and J genes are TRBV30 and TRBJ1-5; D not resolved. The CDR3 is 14 residues long. Trimming took off 2 bases at V and 0 bases at J, with 8 bases between the two ends. Germline V lookup: CDR1 GTSNPN, CDR2 SVGIG (reference sequence). The CDR3 nucleotides read TGTGCCTGGAGTTGGGGAGGTAGCAATCAGCCCCAGCATTTT. The encoded protein is CAWSWGGSNQPQHF. The complete variable domain, with remaining parts taken from reference TRBV30 and TRBJ1-5, reads SQTIHQWPATLVQPVGSPLSLECTVEGTSNPNLYWYRQAAGRGLQLLFYSVGIGQISSEVPQNLSASRPQDRQFILSSKKLLLSDSGFYLCAWSWGGSNQPQHFGDGTRLSIL.

V and J are TRBV15 and TRBJ2-3; 9 bases fit TRBD2. CDR3 length: 16 amino acids. The germline gives CDR1 LNHNV, CDR2 YYDKDF (reference sequence). V gave up 3 bases and J gave up 1 base; unmatched junction bases: 5. The CDR3 coding sequence is TGTGCCACCAGCAGGGGCGGGGGGGAAGGCACAGATACGCAGTATTTT. It translates to CATSRGGGEGTDTQYF.

The rearrangement links TRBV10-3 to TRBJ1-6; D gene ambiguous. V gave up 4 bases and J gave up 5 bases, with 9 bases separating them. CDR1 is ENHRY, CDR2 SYGVKD, per germline. CDR3 length: 14 residues. CDR3 coding DNA: TGTGCCATCAGTGTGGGCACCGATAATTCACCCCTCCACTTT. The encoded protein is CAISVGTDNSPLHF.

This chain uses TRBV19 with TRBJ2-4, with D maybe TRBD1 (6 bases). Trimming took 4 bases from V and 0 from J, leaving 19 bases between them. Germline V gene sequence: CDR1 LNHDA, CDR2 SQIVND (reference sequence). There are 18 residues in the CDR3. The CDR3 here is CASSTVPGAPVAKNIQYF. For the CDR3, the DNA is TGTGCCAGTAGTACGGTACCAGGGGCCCCTGTAGCCAAAAACATTCAGTACTTC.

The gene calls are TRBV6-1 and TRBJ2-1; 9 positions agree with TRBD2. The CDR3 runs to 13 residues. V was clipped by 10 bases and J by 5 bases; unmatched bases: 6. CDR1 and CDR2 (germline): MNHNS, SASEGT. CDR3: CATRLAVNNEQFF. The CDR3 coding sequence is TGTGCCACCCGACTAGCGGTTAACAATGAGCAGTTCTTC.

The chain has TRBV7-2 and TRBJ1-1; possible D gene TRBD1, 6 bases. This CDR3 has 15 residues. Deletions cut 0 bases from V and 1 base from J, with 9 bases between. CDR1 is SGHTA, CDR2 FQGNSA, per germline. In DNA form, the CDR3 reads TGTACCAGCAGCTTAGCGGGGGCTGGGAACACTGAAGCTTTCTTT. Translation: CTSSLAGAGNTEAFF.

This clone was counted between two and nine times. This chain's CDR3 is CASSRGQGAGYTF. The CDR3 region has the DNA TGTGCCAGCAGCCGTGGACAGGGAGCGGGCTACACCTTC. This chain uses TRBV13 with TRBJ1-2; 8 bases fit TRBD1. The V gene's germline CDR1 is PRHDT and CDR2 FYEKMQ (reference sequence). This CDR3 is 13 amino acids long. V lost 5 bases to trimming and J lost 8 bases; unmatched junction nucleotides: 7.

This clone was seen a few times. The V and J genes are TRBV27 and TRBJ2-5, with D possibly matching TRBD1 (5 bases). The ends were cut back, 5 bases at V and 7 bases at J, with 14 bases in the middle. This CDR3 has 13 residues. Germline V gene sequence: CDR1 MNHEY, CDR2 SMNVEV (reference sequence). The CDR3 protein is CASSLRVLGTQYF. The CDR3 bases are TGTGCCAGCAGTCTCAGGGTTTTGGGGACCCAGTACTTC.

The chain carries TRBV18 and TRBJ2-5, with D possibly being TRBD2 (5 bases). The V gene's germline CDR1 is KGHSH and CDR2 LQKENI. V lost 3 bases, J lost 1 base, and 12 bases lay in between. The CDR3 extends over 15 amino acids. The CDR3 nucleotides are TGTGCCAGCTCACCGGCGGGCTCAGCCCAAGAGACCCAGTACTTC. This codes for CASSPAGSAQETQYF.

This chain connects TRBV9 to TRBJ2-7, with 7 bases that match TRBD1. Germline trimming cut 4 bases from V and 3 bases from J; bases unmatched to any gene: 7. The germline CDR1 and CDR2 sequences are SGDLS and YYNGEE. The CDR3 sequence is 14 residues long. CDR3 DNA sequence: TGTGCCAGCAGCTTAACTGACAGGGACTACGAGCAGTACTTC. As protein: CASSLTDRDYEQYF. Combining the CDR3 with reference TRBV9 and TRBJ2-7 gives the whole variable domain DSGVTQTPKHLITATGQRVTLRCSPRSGDLSVYWYQQSLDQGLQFLIQYYNGEERAKGNILERFSAQQFPDLHSELNLSSLELGDSALYFCASSLTDRDYEQYFGPGTRLTVT.

The gene calls are TRBV7-8 and TRBJ1-2; D is unresolved. Trimming removed 0 bases from V and 0 bases from J, with 5 bases in between. There are 14 residues in the CDR3. Germline CDR1 reads SGHVS; CDR2 reads FQNEAQ. As DNA, the CDR3 is TGTGCCAGCAGCTTAGCCGAGACTAACTATGGCTACACCTTC. Translation: CASSLAETNYGYTF.

The CDR3 loop reads CSVPSDRNTDTQYF. The CDR3 DNA reads TGCAGCGTTCCCTCGGACAGGAACACAGATACGCAGTATTTT. V usage is TRBV29-1 and J usage is TRBJ2-3; 7 bases line up with TRBD1. CDR1 and CDR2 from the germline V gene are SQVTM and ANQGSEA. There are 14 residues in the CDR3. The trim removed 5 bases at V and 2 bases at J, leaving 7 bases unmatched.

The V gene is TRBV5-6, the J gene TRBJ1-1; the D gene is possibly TRBD1 (5 bases). The CDR3 spans 13 residues. Germline V gene sequence: CDR1 SGHDT, CDR2 YYEEEE. The V end was cut by 0 bases, the J end by 6 bases, with 9 bases between. The CDR3 coding sequence is TGTGCCAGCAGCTTGGGGGGGGGTCCTGAAGCTTTCTTT. It codes for CASSLGGGPEAFF.

The CDR3 loop is CASSAILGGEQFF. CDR3 nucleotide sequence: TGTGCCAGCAGTGCCATTCTTGGAGGTGAGCAGTTCTTC. V is TRBV25-1 and J is TRBJ2-1, with TRBD2 as a possible D gene (5 bases). In germline, CDR1 is MGHDK, CDR2 SYGVNS. Trimming removed 4 bases from V and 9 bases from J, with 13 bases in between. CDR3 length: 13 residues.

CDR3 sequence (DNA): TGCGCCAGCCGAGACCGGGACATCTTAGACAATGAGCAGTTCTTC. It yields the protein CASRDRDILDNEQFF. The chain combines TRBV4-1 with TRBJ2-1; possible D gene TRBD1, 6 bases. CDR1 is MGHRA, CDR2 YSYEKL, per germline. Trimming stripped 8 bases from V and 5 bases from J, with 19 bases between. The CDR3 runs to 15 residues.

The chain uses TRBV5-1 and TRBJ1-2; D uncertain. V dropped 2 bases and J dropped 4 bases, with 9 bases sitting between them. The V gene's germline CDR1 is SGHRS and CDR2 YFSETQ. This CDR3 region has 13 residues. CDR3 in DNA: TGCGCCAGCAGCTTCGAGGGTGGCTATGGCTACACCTTC. Translating gives CASSFEGGYGYTF.

The genes are TRBV28 and TRBJ1-3; maybe TRBD1 (5 bases). This CDR3 is built from 15 residues. The germline gives CDR1 MDHEN, CDR2 SYDVKM. Trimming cost V 6 bases and J 2 bases, with 14 bases left between them. The CDR3 protein is CASRYDSTTGNTIYF. The CDR3 DNA follows: TGTGCCAGCAGATACGACAGTACTACTGGAAACACCATATATTTT. The full variable domain, rest sourced from reference TRBV28 and TRBJ1-3, is DVKVTQSSRYLVKRTGEKVFLECVQDMDHENMFWYRQDPGLGLRLIYFSYDVKMKEKGDIPEGYSVSREKKERFSLILESASTNQTSMYLCASRYDSTTGNTIYFGEGSWLTVV.

The rearrangement uses TRBV7-3 and TRBJ2-3, with TRBD2 identical over 10 bases. This CDR3 region has 17 residues. The J segment lost 1 base and the V segment lost 5 bases, leaving 9 bases of the junction unmatched. The germline CDR1 and CDR2 sequences are SGHTA and FQGTGA. The DNA for the CDR3 is TGTGCCAGCAGCCTCCGGACTAGCGGCCTAGGCACAGATACGCAGTATTTT. This translates into CASSLRTSGLGTDTQYF.

This clone has a handful of counts. The chain combines TRBV5-6 with TRBJ1-5; perhaps TRBD1 as D (6 bases). The CDR3 is made up of 15 amino acids. Germline CDR1 and CDR2: SGHDT and YYEEEE. V lost 2 bases, J lost 0 bases, and 9 bases lay in between. The CDR3: CASSLGQYSNQPQHF. CDR3 sequence (DNA): TGTGCCAGCAGCTTAGGACAGTATAGCAATCAGCCCCAGCATTTT.